This T cell receptor (beta chain) was sequenced during a study of blood T cell repertoires in COVID-19. Study details: PBMCs, B-cell-depleted T cells, or T cells were the source of the cDNA or gDNA that made up the material.

CDR3 length: 17 amino acids. V gave up 3 bases and J gave up 0 bases; unmatched junction bases: 6. CDR1 is SGHTA, CDR2 FQGNSA, per germline. Two consecutive negative NP/OP PCR tests, clearance, or resolved symptoms defined Cohort 3 recovery. Data came from immunoSEQ multiplex PCR; TCRdb stores just in-frame clones and leaves some out. The sample records approximately 300,000 clones, more than 75% being singletons. This sequence originates from a woman aged 18-30 years who had recovered from COVID-19. The chain has TRBV7-2 and TRBJ2-7; 12 positions agree with TRBD2. Sample: PBMCs or T cells enriched from blood (not recorded which). The CDR3: CASSFLATSGGSYEQYF. In DNA, the CDR3 is TGTGCCAGCAGCTTTCTCGCGACTAGCGGGGGCTCCTACGAGCAGTACTTC. The whole variable domain, remainder taken from reference TRBV7-2 and TRBJ2-7, is GAGVSQSPSNKVTEKGKDVELRCDPISGHTALYWYRQSLGQGLEFLIYFQGNSAPDKSGLPSDRFSAERTGGSVSTLTIQRTQQEDSAVYLCASSFLATSGGSYEQYFGPGTRLTVT.